Listed here is a single T cell receptor beta chain. The germline V and J ends were trimmed by 2 bases and 1 base, with 11 bases remaining between them. Germline V gene sequence: CDR1 SGHTA, CDR2 FQGTGA. This CDR3 contains 16 residues. Clones were sequenced by immunoSEQ multiplex PCR, and TCRdb holds only the in-frame ones, with some missing. This table holds 66,000 or so clones, about 85% found once. This sample is drawn from a study of OX40 agonist ivuxolimab in advanced cancers. Study overall: Ivuxolimab doses were 0.01, 0.1, 0.3, 1.5, 3 or 10 mg/kg every 2 weeks.

This clonotype originated in an adult with an advanced solid tumor such as melanoma, head and neck, liver or kidney cancer. This rearrangement joins TRBV7-3 to TRBJ2-2; maybe TRBD2 (5 bases). The input for sequencing was CD4+ or CD8+ T cells sorted from blood, taken in a trial of the OX40 agonist ivuxolimab. The CDR3 is CASSLGPGGNTGELFF. The CDR3 DNA reads TGTGCCAGCAGCTTAGGGCCAGGAGGGAACACCGGGGAGCTGTTTTTT.